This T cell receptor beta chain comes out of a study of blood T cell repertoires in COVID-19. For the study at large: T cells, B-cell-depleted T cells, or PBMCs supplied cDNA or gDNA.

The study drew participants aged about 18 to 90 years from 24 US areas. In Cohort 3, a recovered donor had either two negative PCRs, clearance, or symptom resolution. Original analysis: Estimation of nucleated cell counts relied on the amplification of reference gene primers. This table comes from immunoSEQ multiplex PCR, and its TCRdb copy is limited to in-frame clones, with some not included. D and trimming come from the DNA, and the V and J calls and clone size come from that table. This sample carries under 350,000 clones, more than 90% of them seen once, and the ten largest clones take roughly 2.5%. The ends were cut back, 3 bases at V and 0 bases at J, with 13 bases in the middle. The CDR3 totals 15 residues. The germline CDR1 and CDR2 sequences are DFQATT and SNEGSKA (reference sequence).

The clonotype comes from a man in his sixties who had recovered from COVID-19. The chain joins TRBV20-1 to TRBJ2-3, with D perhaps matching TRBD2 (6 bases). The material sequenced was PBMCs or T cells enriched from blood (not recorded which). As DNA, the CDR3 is TGCAGTGCTAGTATAGCGGAGGATAGCACAGATACGCAGTATTTT. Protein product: CSASIAEDSTDTQYF.